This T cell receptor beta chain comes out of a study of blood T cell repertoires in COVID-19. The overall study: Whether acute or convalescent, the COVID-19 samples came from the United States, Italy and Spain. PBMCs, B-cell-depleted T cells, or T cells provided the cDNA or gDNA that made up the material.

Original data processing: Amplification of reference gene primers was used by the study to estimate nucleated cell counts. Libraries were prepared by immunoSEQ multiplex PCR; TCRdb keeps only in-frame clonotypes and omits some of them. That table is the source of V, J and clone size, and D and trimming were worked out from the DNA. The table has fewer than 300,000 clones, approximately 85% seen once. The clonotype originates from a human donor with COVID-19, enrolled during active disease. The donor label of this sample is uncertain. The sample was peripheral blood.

The CDR3, as DNA: TGTGCCAGCAGCTCCAGAGCGGGAGGGCAAGAGACCCAGTACTTC. Translated, it gives CASSSRAGGQETQYF. The V call is TRBV11-2, the J call TRBJ2-5; TRBD2 aligns across 10 bases. The J segment lost 2 bases and the V segment lost 4 bases, leaving 4 bases of the junction unmatched. Germline V gives CDR1 SGHAT, CDR2 FQNNGV. This CDR3 spans 15 amino acids. Supplemented by reference TRBV11-2 and TRBJ2-5, the full variable domain reads EAGVAQSPRYKIIEKRQSVAFWCNPISGHATLYWYQQILGQGPKLLIQFQNNGVVDDSQLPKDRFSAERLKGVDSTLKIQPAKLEDSAVYLCASSSRAGGQETQYFGPGTRLLVL.